Reported below is one T cell receptor beta chain. Each sample provided at least 5.5 micrograms of extracted total RNA. The source of the sample is a study of blood T cells in healthy people across ages. Then a second PCR, running about 6 to 12 cycles, was carried out with a sample-barcoded 5' primer and a J-beta primer mix. A template-switch adaptor containing 12 random nucleotides labeled each cDNA molecule. MiXCR, applied by TCRdb to the 5' RACE reads, yields one record per CDR3 protein. The sample consists of around 1,000,000 distinct CDR3 sequences, approximately 25% of them appearing once. These same data were also listed under a study on T cells of mothers and their children. That source reports: Samples were obtained from a few healthy Caucasian mothers and their six children. Thymic selection shapes TCR recombination output in related pairs, and it does so similarly in unrelated pairs.

Sequenced: blood. The clonotype comes from a girl aged 2-10 years in good health.

The CDR3 DNA sequence: TGTGCCAGCAGCCCACTGGGGGAGGGAGAGCAGTACTTC. Translating it yields CASSPLGEGEQYF. The genes are TRBV7-2 and TRBJ2-5; 7 bases are shared with TRBD2. CDR1 is SGHTA, CDR2 FQGNSA, per germline. Germline trimming cut 5 bases from V and 11 bases from J; bases unmatched to any gene: 11. The CDR3 spans 13 residues.